Following are 10 T cell receptor beta chains from one sample sequenced in a study of siplizumab effects on memory and regulatory T cells (dated by TCRdb to between 2018 and 2021). The method behind the library was the immunoSEQ multiplex PCR assay. The clones in this table, taken by TCRdb from immuneACCESS, are in-frame only. Not every clone is retained; where verified, under half of the shortfall comes from an unresolved V gene, and the cause of the rest is unknown. The sample has some 120,000 clones on record, 90% to 95% of them singletons. The top ten clones comprise under 0.2% of the sample. The material sequenced was non-Treg CD4+ T cells sorted from blood. The sample's cell subset or site label is to be understood as: FACS-sorted unstimulated CD4+ non-regulatory T cells. Source of these receptors: a human donor in good health.

The chain joins TRBV2 to TRBJ2-1; TRBD1 agrees at 8 bases. Germline assignment: CDR1 SNHLY and CDR2 FYNNEI. The CDR3 runs to 15 residues. J lost 9 bases, V lost 3 bases, and 10 bases had no gene match. CDR3: CASSDRTGLRIEQFF. In DNA, the CDR3 is TGTGCCAGCAGTGACAGGACAGGGTTAAGGATTGAGCAGTTCTTC.

CDR3 DNA: TGTGCCAGCAGTGCGGACAGGAAGATAGCCAAAAACATTCAGTACTTC. Protein sequence: CASSADRKIAKNIQYF. The chain has TRBV6-1 and TRBJ2-4; 7 bases are shared with TRBD1. This CDR3 region has 16 residues. Germline lookup yields CDR1 MNHNS and CDR2 SASEGT. V shed 4 bases and J 0 bases; nucleotides not matched to a gene: 6.

The J gene is TRBJ2-3, the V gene TRBV18, with D maybe TRBD2 (5 bases). V was pared by 1 base and J by 2 bases, with 16 bases between. The CDR3 is made up of 17 amino acids. CDR1 is KGHSH and CDR2 is LQKENI in the germline V gene. Here the CDR3 reads CASSPLPLAGYTDTQYF. CDR3 in DNA: TGTGCCAGCTCACCACTACCACTCGCGGGCTACACAGATACGCAGTATTTT.

The V gene is TRBV7-9, the J gene TRBJ1-4; unclear D gene. Germline CDR1 is SEHNR and CDR2 is FQNEAQ (reference sequence). Trimming took off 5 bases at V and 6 bases at J, with 4 bases between the two ends. This CDR3 spans 11 amino acids. The CDR3 here is CASSLDEKLFF. In DNA, the CDR3 is TGTGCCAGCAGCCTGGATGAAAAACTGTTTTTT.

The rearrangement links TRBV15 to TRBJ2-6; no reliable D call. This CDR3 comprises 13 residues. CDR1 and CDR2 (germline): LNHNV, YYDKDF (reference sequence). Trimming removed 8 bases from V and 4 bases from J, with 9 bases in between. For the CDR3, the DNA is TGTGCCACCGGTCCGCCCGGGGCCAACGTCCTGACTTTC. Its protein is CATGPPGANVLTF.

This clone was recorded once. The rearrangement uses TRBV5-6 and TRBJ1-5; D is possibly TRBD1 (5 bases). This CDR3 spans 16 amino acids. Germline-derived CDR1 and CDR2 are SGHDT and YYEEEE. V lost 1 base and J 0 bases, leaving 11 bases between the germline ends. The CDR3 DNA sequence: TGTGCCAGCAGCTTGCGCCAGGGTTATAGCAATCAGCCCCAGCATTTT. Translation: CASSLRQGYSNQPQHF.

The chain employs TRBV28 and TRBJ1-4; D gene unclear. CDR3 length equals 15 residues. From germline, CDR1 is MDHEN and CDR2 SYDVKM. Trimming shortened V by 1 base and J by 6 bases, and 12 bases separated the two germline ends. The CDR3 DNA follows: TGTGCCAGCAGTTTATTCGGAACGGGAGATGAAAAACTGTTTTTT. As protein: CASSLFGTGDEKLFF.

The chain is built from TRBV7-2 and TRBJ2-7; D perhaps matches TRBD1 (5 bases). Germline V gives CDR1 SGHTA, CDR2 FQGNSA. The CDR3 extends over 15 amino acids. The ends were cut back, 2 bases at V and 3 bases at J, with 14 bases in the middle. As DNA, the CDR3 is TGTGCCAGCAGCTTAATGCCAGGGAAGAGCTACGAGCAGTACTTC. This sequence encodes CASSLMPGKSYEQYF.

The V gene is TRBV7-2, the J gene TRBJ2-7; D ambiguous. The CDR3 consists of 14 residues. Germline V gene sequence: CDR1 SGHTA, CDR2 FQGNSA. Trimming took off 6 bases at V and 2 bases at J, with 14 bases between the two ends. The CDR3 sequence is CASSPEVGAYEQYF. The DNA for the CDR3 is TGTGCCAGCAGTCCTGAGGTCGGCGCCTACGAGCAGTACTTC. Together with reference TRBV7-2 and TRBJ2-7, the CDR3 gives the full variable domain: GAGVSQSPSNKVTEKGKDVELRCDPISGHTALYWYRQSLGQGLEFLIYFQGNSAPDKSGLPSDRFSAERTGGSVSTLTIQRTQQEDSAVYLCASSPEVGAYEQYFGPGTRLTVT.

CDR3 sequence: CAWSQSWTPPADTQYF. The CDR3 DNA is TGTGCCTGGAGTCAATCGTGGACTCCTCCGGCGGATACGCAGTATTTT. The rearrangement links TRBV30 to TRBJ2-3, with D perhaps TRBD2 (5 bases). Germline V CDR1 and CDR2: GTSNPN, SVGIG (reference sequence). Deletions cut 2 bases from V and 6 bases from J, with 21 bases between. The CDR3 is 16 amino acids.